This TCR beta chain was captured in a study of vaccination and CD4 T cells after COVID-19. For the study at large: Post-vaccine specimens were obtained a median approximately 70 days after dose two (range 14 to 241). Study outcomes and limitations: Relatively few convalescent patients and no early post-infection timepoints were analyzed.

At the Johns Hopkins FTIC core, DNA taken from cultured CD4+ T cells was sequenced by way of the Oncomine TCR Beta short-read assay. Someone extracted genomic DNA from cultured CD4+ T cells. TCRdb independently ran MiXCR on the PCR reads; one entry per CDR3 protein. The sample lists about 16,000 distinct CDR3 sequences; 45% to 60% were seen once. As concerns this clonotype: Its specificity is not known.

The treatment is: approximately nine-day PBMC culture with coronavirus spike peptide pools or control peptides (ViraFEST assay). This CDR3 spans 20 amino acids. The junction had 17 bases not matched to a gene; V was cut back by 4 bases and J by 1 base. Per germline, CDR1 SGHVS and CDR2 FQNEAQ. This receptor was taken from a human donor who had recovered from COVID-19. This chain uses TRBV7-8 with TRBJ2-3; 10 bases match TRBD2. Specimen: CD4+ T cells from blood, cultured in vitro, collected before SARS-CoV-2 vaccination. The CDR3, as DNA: TGTGCCAGCAGCTGGAGAGTGAAGCGGGAGGGGATAGGGGGCACAGATACGCAGTATTTT. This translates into CASSWRVKREGIGGTDTQYF.